The T cell receptor (beta chain) described here comes from a study of Graves' ophthalmopathy and Graves' hyperthyroidism. Whole-study context: Before any treatment was given, at initial diagnosis, peripheral blood was collected.

Trimming took off 1 base at V and 10 bases at J, with 7 bases between the two ends. The CDR3 runs 11 residues. Germline loops: CDR1 SGHTA, CDR2 FQGNSA. Diagnoses were established from clinical symptoms, serum thyroxine, TRAb, thyroid ultrasound and orbital computed tomography. The sequenced template was RNA, covering the TCR beta CDR3 region. A first-round RT-PCR used HTBI primers, followed by a second-round multiplex PCR. TCRdb recomputed calls from the multiplex PCR reads with MiXCR, one row per CDR3 protein. Of roughly 400,000 distinct CDR3 sequences in the sample, 15% to 20% are singletons; the top ten hold roughly 1.5%.

The TCR originated in a woman under 30 with Graves' ophthalmopathy. Sample: peripheral blood. J is TRBJ1-1 and V is TRBV7-2; D remains unclear. CDR3 DNA sequence: TGTGCCAGCAGCTTAGAGCGTTTAGCTTTCTTT. Protein product: CASSLERLAFF.